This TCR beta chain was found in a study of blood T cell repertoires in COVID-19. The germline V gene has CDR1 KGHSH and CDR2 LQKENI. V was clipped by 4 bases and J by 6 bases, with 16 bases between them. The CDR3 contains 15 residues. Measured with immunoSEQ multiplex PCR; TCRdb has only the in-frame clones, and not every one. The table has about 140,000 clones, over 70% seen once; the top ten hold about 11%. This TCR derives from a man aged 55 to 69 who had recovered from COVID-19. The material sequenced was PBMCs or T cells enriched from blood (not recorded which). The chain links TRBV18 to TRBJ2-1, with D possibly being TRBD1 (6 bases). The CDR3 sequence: CASSRIRNRVNEQFF. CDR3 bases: TGTGCCAGCTCACGTATCCGTAACAGGGTCAATGAGCAGTTCTTC.